Listed below are T cell receptor beta chains from one sample, sequenced in a study of circulating tumor DNA in untreated peripheral T-cell lymphoma. Using immunoSEQ multiplex PCR, the repertoire was profiled, and TCRdb retains in-frame clones only, with some absent. The top ten hold more than 15% of the sample, which has about 7,500 clones, approximately 76% seen once. The specimen sequenced was tumor tissue. The receptors were sampled from a human donor with peripheral T-cell lymphoma. The CDR3 runs from the conserved cysteine through the conserved F or W. Each record gives: J gene, clone size, D gene, V gene, CDR3 DNA, CDR3 protein. The D gene is left open where the match is weak. The listing skips clone size in some rows; elsewhere it reads once, few, many or a size class.

TRBJ2-2	NA	TRBD1	TRBV19	TGTGCCAGTAGCGATGCCGGGACAGGCTACACCGGGGAGCTGTTTTTT	CASSDAGTGYTGELFF
TRBJ1-2	NA	NA	TRBV6-8	TGTGCCAGCAGTTACGGGGGACTCGATGGCTACACCTTC	CASSYGGLDGYTF
TRBJ2-1	NA	NA	TRBV11-3	TGTGCCAGCTTTCCTTTAGGGGGAGATGGGGTCTACAATGAGCAGTTCTTC	CASFPLGGDGVYNEQFF
TRBJ2-7	NA	TRBD1	TRBV10-3	TGTGCCATCAGTGAGTCGGGGAGCAGGACAGGTCACTACGAGCAGTACTTC	CAISESGSRTGHYEQYF
TRBJ1-3	medium-sized	NA	TRBV29-1	TGCAGCGTTGGATTAAGCGACTCTGGAAACACCATATATTTT	CSVGLSDSGNTIYF
TRBJ2-1	NA	TRBD2	TRBV19	TGTGCCAGTAGGCAGCGGGGCGGGAGCCCCTACAATGAGCAGTTCTTC	CASRQRGGSPYNEQFF
TRBJ2-1	NA	TRBD2	TRBV15	TGTGCCACCAGCAGAGGTGCGGGGGGTGGATCCTACAATGAGCAGTTCTTC	CATSRGAGGGSYNEQFF
TRBJ1-2	NA	NA	TRBV4-1	TGCGCCAGCAGCCAAGATAGGGGCCGACTACCCTATGGCTACACCTTC	CASSQDRGRLPYGYTF
TRBJ2-1	NA	TRBD2	TRBV11-3	TGTGCCAGCACCCCTGGGAGGGGCTTCAATGAGCAGTTCTTC	CASTPGRGFNEQFF
TRBJ2-7	NA	TRBD2	TRBV30	TGTGCCTGGAGTGGACTAGCGGGAGTCTCCTACGAGCAGTACTTC	CAWSGLAGVSYEQYF
TRBJ2-2	NA	NA	TRBV18	TGTGCCAGCTCACCACTTGAAGGCCGCACCGGGGAGCTGTTTTTT	CASSPLEGRTGELFF
TRBJ2-7	few	TRBD1	TRBV28	TGTGCCAGCAGTCCTCCCGGGACAGGGAACGAGCAGTACTTC	CASSPPGTGNEQYF
TRBJ2-5	NA	TRBD1	TRBV29-1	TGCAGCGTTTGGGGACAGGAGTACCAAGAGACCCAGTACTTC	CSVWGQEYQETQYF
TRBJ1-5	NA	NA	TRBV19	TGTGCCAGTAGTATCCCGGGATCTCCCCAGCATTTT	CASSIPGSPQHF
TRBJ2-5	NA	NA	TRBV12-5	TGTGCTAGTGGTTTGGCCGGCACGGCGGGCTCCTCAGAGACCCAGTACTTC	CASGLAGTAGSSETQYF
TRBJ2-7	few	NA	TRBV28	TGTGCCAGCAGTTTGACCTCCTACGAGCAGTACTTC	CASSLTSYEQYF
TRBJ2-3	NA	TRBD2	TRBV6-8	TGTGCCAGCAGTGAGACTAGCGGGAGTCATACGCAGTATTTT	CASSETSGSHTQYF
TRBJ1-5	NA	NA	TRBV28	TGTGCCAGCACCTTACCAGGGAGAGTTCAGCATTTT	CASTLPGRVQHF
TRBJ2-2	NA	NA	TRBV6-8	TGTGCCAGCCGGCTTAGGGGCGACACCGGGGAGCTGTTTTTT	CASRLRGDTGELFF
TRBJ1-1	few	TRBD1	TRBV11-3	TGTGCCAGCAGCGACAGGGGGCGCGACACTGAAGCTTTCTTT	CASSDRGRDTEAFF
TRBJ2-2	NA	TRBD1	TRBV11-3	TGTGCCAGCAGCTTATTCCCCCACAGGGGGAGGAACACCGGGGAGCTGTTTTTT	CASSLFPHRGRNTGELFF
TRBJ1-1	NA	NA	TRBV10-2	TGCGCCAGCAGTGACCCCTACAATCGGGGTTCACCCGAAGCTTTCTTT	CASSDPYNRGSPEAFF
TRBJ1-5	NA	NA	TRBV1	TGCGCCAGCAGCCAAATTTGGAGTACTAATCAGCCCCAGCATTTT	CASSQIWSTNQPQHF
TRBJ2-2	NA	TRBD2	TRBV28	TGTGCCAGCAGTTTATGGGAAGTTAGCGGGAGAGGCTCCGAGGAGCTGTTTTTT	CASSLWEVSGRGSEELFF
TRBJ2-7	NA	NA	TRBV6-1	TGTGCCAGCAGTGAAGTGCCGCACGAGCAGTACTTC	CASSEVPHEQYF
TRBJ2-1	once	NA	TRBV2	TGTGCCAGCAGTGAGGGGTCTGCTAATGAGCAGTTCTTC	CASSEGSANEQFF
TRBJ1-1	NA	NA	TRBV6-8	TGTGCCAGCAGTCGGGAAGGACTGAACACTGAAGCTTTCTTT	CASSREGLNTEAFF
TRBJ1-1	NA	TRBD1	TRBV28	TGTGCCAGCAGCGGTGTAGCAACAGGGGACACTGAAGCTTTCTTT	CASSGVATGDTEAFF
TRBJ1-5	once	NA	TRBV28	TGTGCCAGCAGTTTATTGGGTGCCCAGCCCCAGCATTTT	CASSLLGAQPQHF
TRBJ1-5	NA	NA	TRBV6-8	TGTGCCAGCAGTGTTTGGCAGACCAATCAGCCCCAGCATTTT	CASSVWQTNQPQHF
TRBJ2-3	NA	TRBD1	TRBV19	TGTGCCAGTAGTATGGACAGGGGGTTTTCAGATACGCAGTATTTT	CASSMDRGFSDTQYF
TRBJ1-3	few	TRBD1	TRBV19	TGTGCCACCTGGACAGGGGATAGCTCTGGAAACACCATATATTTT	CATWTGDSSGNTIYF
TRBJ2-3	NA	TRBD2	TRBV10-2	TGCGCCAGCAGTAGGGCCCGAACTAGCGGGAGGGCAGATACGCAGTATTTT	CASSRARTSGRADTQYF
TRBJ1-1	NA	NA	TRBV14	TGTGCCAGCAGCCAAGACAAAGGACGGATGAACACTGAAGCTTTCTTT	CASSQDKGRMNTEAFF
TRBJ1-4	once	TRBD1	TRBV6-8	TGTGCCAGCAGTTCCTCGGACAGGGCAAATGAAAAACTGTTTTTT	CASSSSDRANEKLFF
TRBJ1-2	NA	NA	TRBV11-3	TGTGCCAGCAGCTTACGCCCGGGCTTTTCCTATGGCTACACCTTC	CASSLRPGFSYGYTF
TRBJ2-6	few	NA	TRBV5-1	TGCGCCAGCGCCAGGGATGTGGAGGCCAACGTCCTGACTTTC	CASARDVEANVLTF
TRBJ1-5	NA	NA	TRBV30	TGTGCCTGGAGTGGGGGTTTATCTAATCAGCCCCAGCATTTT	CAWSGGLSNQPQHF
TRBJ2-3	few	TRBD2	TRBV28	TGTGCCAGCAGTTTACCAGCGGGGTCTGGGGATACGCAGTATTTT	CASSLPAGSGDTQYF
TRBJ2-7	once	NA	TRBV28	TGTGCCAGCAGTCCGGTTCCGGTGCAGTGGGTGAAGGGTCAATCCTACGAGCAGTACTTC	CASSPVPVQWVKGQSYEQYF
TRBJ2-7	NA	TRBD1	TRBV6-8	TGTGCCAGCAGTTCTAGGGACAGAGACTACGAGCAGTACTTC	CASSSRDRDYEQYF
TRBJ2-3	NA	NA	TRBV6-7	TGTGCCAGCAGTTATTCGGATACGCAGTATTTT	CASSYSDTQYF
TRBJ2-7	NA	TRBD2	TRBV10-3	TGTGCCATCAGTGAACTAGCGGGAGGTGCCAACTACGAGCAGTACTTC	CAISELAGGANYEQYF
TRBJ2-7	NA	NA	TRBV5-1	TGCGCCAGCAGCCTAAGGGGCGGGGAAGCCTACGAGCAGTACTTC	CASSLRGGEAYEQYF
TRBJ2-2	once	TRBD2	TRBV28	TGTGCCAGCAGTACCACGGACACCGCGGGGGCCGGGGAGCTGTTTTTT	CASSTTDTAGAGELFF
TRBJ2-5	NA	NA	TRBV28	TGTGCCAGCAATGGTCTGGGAGGCAGCCAAGAGACCCAGTACTTC	CASNGLGGSQETQYF
TRBJ1-1	NA	TRBD1	TRBV6-8	TGTGCCAGCAGTTCGGACAGGAGAGGCACTGAAGCTTTCTTT	CASSSDRRGTEAFF
TRBJ1-4	few	TRBD1	TRBV30	TGTGCCTGGAGACGGACAGGGGCCGTTGAAAAACTGTTTTTT	CAWRRTGAVEKLFF
TRBJ1-1	NA	TRBD1	TRBV12-5	TGTGCTAGTGGCCGGACCGGGACAGCAGATAACACTGAAGCTTTCTTT	CASGRTGTADNTEAFF
TRBJ1-5	medium-sized	NA	TRBV28	TGTGCCAGCAGTGCCTCTCCATTTGGCAATCAGCCCCAGCATTTT	CASSASPFGNQPQHF